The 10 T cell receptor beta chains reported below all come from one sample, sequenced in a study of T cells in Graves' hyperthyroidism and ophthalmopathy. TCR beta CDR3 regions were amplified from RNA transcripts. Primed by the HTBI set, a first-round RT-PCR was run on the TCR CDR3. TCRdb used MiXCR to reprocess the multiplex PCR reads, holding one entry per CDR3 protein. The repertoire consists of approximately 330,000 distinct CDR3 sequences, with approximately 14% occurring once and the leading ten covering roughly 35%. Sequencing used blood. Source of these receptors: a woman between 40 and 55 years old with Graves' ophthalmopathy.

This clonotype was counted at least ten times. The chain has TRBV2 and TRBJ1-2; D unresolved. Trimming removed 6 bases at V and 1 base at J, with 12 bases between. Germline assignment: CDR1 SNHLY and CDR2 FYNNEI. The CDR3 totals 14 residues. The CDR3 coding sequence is TGTGCCAGCAGCCAGGATACGGTTAACTATGGCTACACCTTC. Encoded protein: CASSQDTVNYGYTF.

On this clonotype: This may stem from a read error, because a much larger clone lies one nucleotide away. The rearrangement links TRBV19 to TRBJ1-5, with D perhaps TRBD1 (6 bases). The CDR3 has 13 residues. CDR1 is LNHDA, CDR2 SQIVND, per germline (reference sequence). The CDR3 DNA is TGTGCCAGTTGGGGGCCTAGCAATCAGCCCGAGCATTTT. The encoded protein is CASWGPSNQPEHF. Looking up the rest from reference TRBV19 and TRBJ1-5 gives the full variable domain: DGGITQSPKYLFRKEGQNVTLSCEQNLNHDAMYWYRQDPGQGLRLIYYSQIVNDFQKGDIAEGYSVSREKKESFPLTVTSAQKNPTAFYLCASWGPSNQPEHFGDGTRLSIL.

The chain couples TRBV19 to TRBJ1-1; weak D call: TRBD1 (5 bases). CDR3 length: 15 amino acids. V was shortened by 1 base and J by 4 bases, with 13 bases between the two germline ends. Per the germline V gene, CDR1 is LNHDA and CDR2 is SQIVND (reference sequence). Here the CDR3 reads CASSIVRAGSTEAFF. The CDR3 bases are TGTGCCAGTAGTATAGTAAGGGCAGGGAGCACTGAAGCTTTCTTT.

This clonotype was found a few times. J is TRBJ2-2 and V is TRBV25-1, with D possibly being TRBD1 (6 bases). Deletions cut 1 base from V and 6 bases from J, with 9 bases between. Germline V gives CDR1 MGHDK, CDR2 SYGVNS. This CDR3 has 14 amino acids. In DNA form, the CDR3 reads TGTGCCAGCAGTGAATGGACAGAGTCCGGGGAGCTGTTTTTT. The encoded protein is CASSEWTESGELFF.

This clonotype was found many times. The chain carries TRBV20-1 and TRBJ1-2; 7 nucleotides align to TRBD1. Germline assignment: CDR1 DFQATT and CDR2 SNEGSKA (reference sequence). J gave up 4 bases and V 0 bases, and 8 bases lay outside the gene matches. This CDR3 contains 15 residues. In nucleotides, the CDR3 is TGCAGTGCTAGAGACGCAACAGGGGCCTTCTATGGCTACACCTTC. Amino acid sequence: CSARDATGAFYGYTF.

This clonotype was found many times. The CDR3 DNA reads as TGTGCCATCAGACGGGAGACAGATACGCAGTATTTT. Amino acid sequence: CAIRRETDTQYF. The genes are TRBV10-3 and TRBJ2-3, with D possibly being TRBD2 (6 bases). This CDR3 has 12 residues. With 6 bases removed from V and 3 bases from J, the gap between germline ends came to 7 bases. The germline CDR1 and CDR2 sequences are ENHRY and SYGVKD.

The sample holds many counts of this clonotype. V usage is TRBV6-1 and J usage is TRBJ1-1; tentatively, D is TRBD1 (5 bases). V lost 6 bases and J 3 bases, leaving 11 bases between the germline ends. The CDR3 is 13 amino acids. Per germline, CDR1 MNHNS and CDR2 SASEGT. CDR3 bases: TGTGCCAGCAGACCACGGGGCTACACTGAAGCTTTCTTT. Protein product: CASRPRGYTEAFF.

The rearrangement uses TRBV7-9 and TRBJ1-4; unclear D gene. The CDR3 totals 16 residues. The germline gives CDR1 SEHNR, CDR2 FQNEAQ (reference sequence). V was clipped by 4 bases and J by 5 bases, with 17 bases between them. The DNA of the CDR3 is TGTGCCAGCAGCTCGTTCCTGGGGAGGGTCAATGAAAAACTGTTTTTT. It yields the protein CASSSFLGRVNEKLFF.

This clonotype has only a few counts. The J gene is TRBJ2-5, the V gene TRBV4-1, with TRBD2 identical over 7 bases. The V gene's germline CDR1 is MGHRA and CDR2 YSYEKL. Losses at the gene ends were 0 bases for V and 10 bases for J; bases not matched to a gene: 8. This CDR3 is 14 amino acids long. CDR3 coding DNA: TGCGCCAGCAGCCAAGACGGGGGGTCCTCTGTCCAGTACTTC. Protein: CASSQDGGSSVQYF.

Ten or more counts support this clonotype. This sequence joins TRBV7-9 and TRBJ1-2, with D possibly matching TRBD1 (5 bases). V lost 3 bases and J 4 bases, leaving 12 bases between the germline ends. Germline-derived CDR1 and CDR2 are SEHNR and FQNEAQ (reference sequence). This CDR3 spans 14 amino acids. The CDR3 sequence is CASSLGGTSYGYTF. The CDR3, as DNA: TGTGCCAGCAGCTTGGGGGGAACATCCTATGGCTACACCTTC.